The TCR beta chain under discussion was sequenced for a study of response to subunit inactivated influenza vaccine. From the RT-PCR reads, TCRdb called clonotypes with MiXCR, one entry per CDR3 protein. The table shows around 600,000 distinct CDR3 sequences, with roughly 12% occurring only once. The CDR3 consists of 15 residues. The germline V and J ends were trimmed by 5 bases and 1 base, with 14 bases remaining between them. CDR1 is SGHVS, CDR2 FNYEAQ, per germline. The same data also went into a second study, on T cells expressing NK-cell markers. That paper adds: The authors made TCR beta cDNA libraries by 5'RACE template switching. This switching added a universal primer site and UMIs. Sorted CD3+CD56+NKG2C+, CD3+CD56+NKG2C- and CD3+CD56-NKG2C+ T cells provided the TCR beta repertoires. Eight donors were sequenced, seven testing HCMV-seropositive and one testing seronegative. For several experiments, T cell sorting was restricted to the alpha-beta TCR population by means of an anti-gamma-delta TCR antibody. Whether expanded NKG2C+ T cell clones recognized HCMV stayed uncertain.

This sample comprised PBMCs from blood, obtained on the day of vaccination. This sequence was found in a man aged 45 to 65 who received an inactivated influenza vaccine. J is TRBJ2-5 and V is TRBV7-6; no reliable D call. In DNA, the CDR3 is TGTGCCAGCAGCCCCGCGAGTGCAGGCCAAGAGACCCAGTACTTC. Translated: CASSPASAGQETQYF. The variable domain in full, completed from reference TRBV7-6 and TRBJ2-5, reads GAGVSQSPRYKVTKRGQDVALRCDPISGHVSLYWYRQALGQGPEFLTYFNYEAQQDKSGLPNDRFSAERPEGSISTLTIQRTEQRDSAMYRCASSPASAGQETQYFGPGTRLLVL.